This is a list of T cell receptor beta chains from one sample in a study of blood T cell repertoires in COVID-19. Sequencing was performed with immunoSEQ multiplex PCR; in TCRdb, only in-frame clones are kept and a portion is missing. The data show some 140,000 clones, approximately 80% seen once. The sequenced sample consisted of peripheral blood. The receptor source for this set is a woman in her fifties or sixties with active or convalescent COVID-19. Both conserved end residues are part of each CDR3. Each record gives: J gene, V gene, clone size, D gene, CDR3 DNA, CDR3 protein. A D gene is named only where the DNA matches it firmly. Only part of the rows carry a size: once, few, many, or a class if the clone is expanded.

TRBJ1-2 | TRBV12-3/TRBV12-4 | NA | TRBD1 | TGTGCCAGCAGTTTGGAAGGGGGCGGATTAATTTTC | CASSLEGGGLIF
TRBJ2-5 | TRBV7-3 | NA | NA | TGTGCCAGCAGCCCAGGTTCCCAAGAGACCCAGTACTTC | CASSPGSQETQYF
TRBJ2-7 | TRBV3-1/TRBV3-2 | few | NA | TGTGCCAGCAGCCAGGCTTTAGCGGAGCCCTACGAGCAGTACTTC | CASSQALAEPYEQYF
TRBJ1-1 | TRBV4-1 | few | NA | TGCGCCAGCAGACATCTTGGACAGAGGGGCACTGAAGCTTTCTTT | CASRHLGQRGTEAFF
TRBJ1-2 | TRBV7-8 | NA | TRBD1 | TGTGCCAGCAGCTTGGAGGGACAGGGGGTGAACTATGGCTACACCTTC | CASSLEGQGVNYGYTF
TRBJ1-4 | TRBV21-1 | NA | NA | TGTGCCAGCAGCAAAGTTATTCCGGGATTAAACCCGTCGCGGCTTGATGAAAAACTGTTTTTT | CASSKVIPGLNPSRLDEKLFF
TRBJ2-2 | TRBV5-1 | NA | TRBD1 | TGCGCCAGCAGCCCCGGACAGGGGGGCACCGGGGAGCTGTTTTTT | CASSPGQGGTGELFF
TRBJ1-1 | TRBV5-1 | NA | NA | TGCGCCAGCAGCCCGGAAAACGGGGGGTACACTGAAGCTTTCTTT | CASSPENGGYTEAFF
TRBJ1-3 | TRBV7-2 | NA | NA | TGTGCCAGCAGCTTAGGGAGTGCTGGAAACACCATATATTTT | CASSLGSAGNTIYF
TRBJ2-3 | TRBV6-1 | NA | TRBD2 | TGTGCCAGCAGTGCCAGGGAACTTCAGCGGGGGGGCAGGGATACGCAGTATTTT | CASSARELQRGGRDTQYF
TRBJ2-7 | TRBV4-1 | NA | NA | TGCGCCAGCAGCCAAGTTTTACAGAGCTCCTACGAGCAGTACTTC | CASSQVLQSSYEQYF
TRBJ1-4 | TRBV5-4 | NA | NA | TGTGCCAGCAGCGCTGGGCTAGGGGCTTCCAATGAAAAACTGTTTTTT | CASSAGLGASNEKLFF
TRBJ1-2 | TRBV28 | NA | NA | TGTGCCAGCGAAACGGGACTTAACTATGGCTACACCTTC | CASETGLNYGYTF
TRBJ2-5 | TRBV21-1 | NA | NA | TGTGCCAGCAACTTGCCAAGGGGCCTAAAAGAAGAGACCCAGTACTTC | CASNLPRGLKEETQYF
TRBJ2-1 | TRBV7-3 | NA | NA | TGTGCCAGCAGCCTCGAATTTAGCTCCTACAATGAGCAGTTCTTC | CASSLEFSSYNEQFF
TRBJ2-7 | TRBV4-1 | NA | TRBD1 | TGCGCCAGCAGCCAAGGGACAGGCATAGAGCAGTACTTC | CASSQGTGIEQYF
TRBJ2-5 | TRBV18 | NA | NA | TGTGCCAGCTCACCCGGAATTGCAGGGGCACAAGAGACCCAGTACTTC | CASSPGIAGAQETQYF
TRBJ2-1 | TRBV27 | NA | TRBD2 | TGTGCCAGCAGTTTATCCCGGGGGGGGACTGAGCAGTTCTTC | CASSLSRGGTEQFF
TRBJ1-3 | TRBV27 | NA | TRBD1 | TGTGCCAGCAGTCGACAGGGTTCGTCTGGAAACACCATATATTTT | CASSRQGSSGNTIYF